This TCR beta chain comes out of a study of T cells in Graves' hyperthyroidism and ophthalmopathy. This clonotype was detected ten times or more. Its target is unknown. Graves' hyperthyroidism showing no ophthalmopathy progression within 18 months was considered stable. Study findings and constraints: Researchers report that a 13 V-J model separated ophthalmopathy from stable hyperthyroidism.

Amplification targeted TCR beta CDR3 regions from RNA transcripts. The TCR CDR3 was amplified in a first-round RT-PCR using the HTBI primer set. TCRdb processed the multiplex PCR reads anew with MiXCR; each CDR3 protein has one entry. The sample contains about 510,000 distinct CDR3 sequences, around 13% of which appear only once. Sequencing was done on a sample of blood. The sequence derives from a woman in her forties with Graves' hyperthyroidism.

This CDR3 is CASSLAGGNSYEQYF. CDR3 in DNA: TGTGCCAGCAGCTTAGCGGGAGGGAACTCCTACGAGCAGTACTTC. The chain joins TRBV11-3 to TRBJ2-7; 8 positions agree with TRBD2. This CDR3 spans 15 amino acids. With 1 base clipped from V and 0 bases from J, the junction kept 2 bases outside the gene matches. Germline V CDR1 and CDR2: SGHNT, YENEEA.